This TCR beta chain was sequenced during a study of spatial heterogeneity in lung cancer. Background on the study: Detected sequences consistently included more beta-chain ones than alpha-chain ones. An average of more than ten raw reads was observed per unique TCR and UMI combination.

The study tagged each TCR cDNA molecule with a unique molecular identifier. In TCRdb, the 5' RACE reads were re-called with MiXCR into one record per CDR3 protein. Among fewer than 25,000 distinct CDR3 sequences, under 4% were seen once, and the ten largest hold 25% to 35%. In this sample, this clonotype turned up many times. Germline CDR1 reads SGDLS; CDR2 reads YYNGEE. Germline trimming cut 0 bases from V and 7 bases from J; bases unmatched to any gene: 17. The CDR3 sequence is 18 residues long. Time point of the sample: sample taken at primary tumor resection. Extraction of whole RNA from tumor, nontumor lung or frozen PBMC preceded unsorted sequencing. More than 70 TRACERx patients with early, untreated non-small cell lung cancer donated samples.

The TCR was taken from a female donor with early-stage non-small cell lung cancer. The source material was PBMCs, sampled at surgery. The rearrangement uses TRBV9 and TRBJ1-1, with 8 positions matching TRBD1. Written as DNA, the CDR3 is TGTGCCAGCAGCGTAGGGGTTCGTGGCAGGGGGCGAAAACTTGAAGCTTTCTTT. The encoded protein is CASSVGVRGRGRKLEAFF.